Listed below are T cell receptor beta chains from one sample, sequenced in a study of post-analysis software for immune sequencing data. From the PCR reads, TCRdb called clonotypes with MiXCR, one entry per CDR3 protein. The sample lists roughly 430,000 distinct CDR3 sequences, approximately 38% occurring once. The sample comprised blood. The receptors derive from a girl aged 2-10 years with multiple sclerosis. Both conserved end residues are part of each CDR3. The order of the fields is clone size, CDR3 length, D gene, J gene, V gene, CDR3 protein, CDR3 DNA. The D gene is left open where the match is weak. Clone size is not always given. Where it is, it says once, few, many or a class for expanded clones.

clone size: NA
CDR3 length: 14
D gene: NA
J gene: TRBJ1-1
V gene: TRBV5-1
CDR3 protein: CASSLVGKSTEAFF
CDR3 DNA: TGCGCCAGCAGCTTGGTGGGTAAGAGCACTGAAGCTTTCTTT

clone size: few
CDR3 length: 14
D gene: TRBD1
J gene: TRBJ2-3
V gene: TRBV5-1
CDR3 protein: CASSSTGGTDTQYF
CDR3 DNA: TGCGCCAGCAGCTCCACAGGGGGCACAGATACGCAGTATTTT

clone size: NA
CDR3 length: 15
D gene: NA
J gene: TRBJ1-2
V gene: TRBV4-1
CDR3 protein: CASSQARGEGGGYTF
CDR3 DNA: TGCGCCAGCAGCCAAGCCCGCGGGGAAGGTGGTGGCTACACCTTC

clone size: NA
CDR3 length: 15
D gene: NA
J gene: TRBJ2-1
V gene: TRBV7-2
CDR3 protein: CASSLTYDTHNEQFF
CDR3 DNA: TGTGCCAGCAGCTTAACTTATGACACACACAATGAGCAGTTCTTC

clone size: few
CDR3 length: 11
D gene: NA
J gene: TRBJ1-2
V gene: TRBV29-1
CDR3 protein: CSGGFNYGYTF
CDR3 DNA: TGCAGCGGCGGGTTTAACTATGGCTACACCTTC

clone size: few
CDR3 length: 14
D gene: NA
J gene: TRBJ2-3
V gene: TRBV28
CDR3 protein: CASSLPGKSDTQYF
CDR3 DNA: TGTGCCAGCAGCCTCCCGGGGAAGTCAGATACGCAGTATTTT

clone size: NA
CDR3 length: 15
D gene: NA
J gene: TRBJ2-3
V gene: TRBV13
CDR3 protein: CASSRWAFTGDTQYF
CDR3 DNA: TGTGCCAGCAGTCGTTGGGCCTTCACGGGGGATACGCAGTATTTT

clone size: NA
CDR3 length: 13
D gene: NA
J gene: TRBJ2-1
V gene: TRBV20-1
CDR3 protein: CSADLNGQETQFF
CDR3 DNA: TGCAGTGCTGACTTGAACGGCCAAGAGACCCAGTTCTTC

clone size: NA
CDR3 length: 15
D gene: TRBD2
J gene: TRBJ2-2
V gene: TRBV5-6
CDR3 protein: CASEWGLVNTGELFF
CDR3 DNA: TGTGCCAGCGAGTGGGGACTAGTGAACACCGGGGAGCTGTTTTTT

clone size: few
CDR3 length: 12
D gene: NA
J gene: TRBJ2-5
V gene: TRBV5-1
CDR3 protein: CASSLTPGAQYF
CDR3 DNA: TGCGCCAGCAGCTTGACCCCAGGCGCCCAGTACTTC

clone size: NA
CDR3 length: 19
D gene: TRBD2
J gene: TRBJ2-3
V gene: TRBV11-1
CDR3 protein: CASSLPAGGPVRPTDTQYF
CDR3 DNA: TGTGCCAGCAGCTTACCAGCGGGGGGACCCGTCAGACCCACAGATACGCAGTATTTT

clone size: few
CDR3 length: 13
D gene: NA
J gene: TRBJ2-7
V gene: TRBV10-3
CDR3 protein: CAISWDGHYEQYF
CDR3 DNA: TGTGCCATCAGTTGGGACGGACACTACGAGCAGTACTTC

clone size: few
CDR3 length: 15
D gene: NA
J gene: TRBJ2-3
V gene: TRBV7-3
CDR3 protein: CASSLEGRAPDTQYF
CDR3 DNA: TGTGCCAGCAGCTTAGAGGGCCGGGCCCCAGATACGCAGTATTTT

clone size: many
CDR3 length: 11
D gene: NA
J gene: TRBJ2-7
V gene: TRBV5-1
CDR3 protein: CASSLGIEQYF
CDR3 DNA: TGTGCCAGCAGCTTAGGTATCGAGCAGTACTTC

clone size: NA
CDR3 length: 16
D gene: NA
J gene: TRBJ2-1
V gene: TRBV21-1
CDR3 protein: CASSGQGQGARDEQFF
CDR3 DNA: TGTGCCAGCAGCGGACAGGGACAGGGGGCGCGTGATGAGCAGTTCTTC

clone size: NA
CDR3 length: 15
D gene: NA
J gene: TRBJ2-7
V gene: TRBV15
CDR3 protein: CATSSWRVVAYEQYF
CDR3 DNA: TGTGCCACCAGCTCCTGGCGGGTAGTGGCCTACGAGCAGTACTTC

clone size: few
CDR3 length: 13
D gene: TRBD1
J gene: TRBJ2-1
V gene: TRBV5-1
CDR3 protein: CASLGTGVSEQFF
CDR3 DNA: TGCGCCAGCTTAGGGACAGGGGTGTCTGAGCAGTTCTTC

clone size: NA
CDR3 length: 13
D gene: TRBD1
J gene: TRBJ2-1
V gene: TRBV7-2
CDR3 protein: CAARDRAYNEQFF
CDR3 DNA: TGTGCCGCCCGGGACAGGGCCTACAATGAGCAGTTCTTC

clone size: NA
CDR3 length: 16
D gene: NA
J gene: TRBJ1-6
V gene: TRBV20-1
CDR3 protein: CSAQDIPSSYNSPLHF
CDR3 DNA: TGCAGTGCCCAGGACATCCCGAGCTCCTATAATTCACCCCTCCACTTT

clone size: NA
CDR3 length: 14
D gene: NA
J gene: TRBJ1-4
V gene: TRBV6-1
CDR3 protein: CASSELGANEKLFF
CDR3 DNA: TGTGCCAGCAGTGAACTTGGAGCTAATGAAAAACTGTTTTTT

clone size: NA
CDR3 length: 12
D gene: NA
J gene: TRBJ2-7
V gene: TRBV10-3
CDR3 protein: CAIRPQNGEQYF
CDR3 DNA: TGTGCCATCAGGCCCCAAAACGGCGAGCAGTACTTC

clone size: few
CDR3 length: 14
D gene: NA
J gene: TRBJ2-7
V gene: TRBV5-5
CDR3 protein: CASSWTDPAYEQYF
CDR3 DNA: TGTGCCAGCAGCTGGACAGATCCTGCCTACGAGCAGTACTTC

clone size: few
CDR3 length: 17
D gene: TRBD1
J gene: TRBJ1-1
V gene: TRBV2
CDR3 protein: CASRPPGQGMGSTEAFF
CDR3 DNA: TGTGCCAGCAGACCCCCGGGACAGGGGATGGGTAGCACTGAAGCTTTCTTT

clone size: NA
CDR3 length: 13
D gene: TRBD1
J gene: TRBJ1-5
V gene: TRBV6-5
CDR3 protein: CASRDREDQPQHF
CDR3 DNA: TGTGCCAGCAGGGACAGGGAGGATCAGCCCCAGCATTTT

clone size: few
CDR3 length: 16
D gene: NA
J gene: TRBJ2-1
V gene: TRBV7-3
CDR3 protein: CASSLMPGSSYNEQFF
CDR3 DNA: TGTGCCAGCAGCTTAATGCCGGGTAGCTCCTACAATGAGCAGTTCTTC

clone size: NA
CDR3 length: 13
D gene: NA
J gene: TRBJ2-7
V gene: TRBV19
CDR3 protein: CASSSREGYEQYF
CDR3 DNA: TGTGCCAGTAGTTCCCGAGAGGGATACGAGCAGTACTTC

clone size: few
CDR3 length: 14
D gene: NA
J gene: TRBJ2-5
V gene: TRBV25-1
CDR3 protein: CASSEYRVEETQYF
CDR3 DNA: TGTGCCAGCAGTGAATATCGGGTCGAAGAGACCCAGTACTTC

clone size: few
CDR3 length: 12
D gene: NA
J gene: TRBJ2-7
V gene: TRBV11-3
CDR3 protein: CASSDQDYEQYF
CDR3 DNA: TGTGCCAGCAGCGACCAGGATTACGAGCAGTACTTC

clone size: NA
CDR3 length: 15
D gene: NA
J gene: TRBJ1-1
V gene: TRBV5-1
CDR3 protein: CASSPFGQFESEAFF
CDR3 DNA: TGCGCCAGCAGCCCCTTTGGGCAATTCGAATCTGAAGCTTTCTTT

clone size: few
CDR3 length: 12
D gene: NA
J gene: TRBJ2-1
V gene: TRBV7-3
CDR3 protein: CASSHPEGEQFF
CDR3 DNA: TGTGCCAGCAGCCACCCGGAGGGTGAGCAGTTCTTC

clone size: NA
CDR3 length: 14
D gene: NA
J gene: TRBJ2-7
V gene: TRBV7-2
CDR3 protein: CASSLYGTRWEQYF
CDR3 DNA: TGTGCCAGCAGCTTATACGGGACCAGGTGGGAGCAGTACTTC

clone size: NA
CDR3 length: 13
D gene: NA
J gene: TRBJ2-3
V gene: TRBV5-1
CDR3 protein: CVSSLEAADTQYF
CDR3 DNA: TGCGTCAGCAGCTTGGAAGCCGCAGATACGCAGTATTTT

clone size: few
CDR3 length: 15
D gene: TRBD1
J gene: TRBJ1-2
V gene: TRBV7-2
CDR3 protein: CASSSQLVTGYGYTF
CDR3 DNA: TGTGCCAGCAGCTCTCAGCTTGTGACAGGGTATGGCTACACCTTC

clone size: NA
CDR3 length: 14
D gene: TRBD1
J gene: TRBJ1-6
V gene: TRBV6-5
CDR3 protein: CASRTGGYNSPLHF
CDR3 DNA: TGTGCCAGCAGGACAGGGGGCTACAATTCACCCCTCCACTTT

clone size: NA
CDR3 length: 14
D gene: NA
J gene: TRBJ2-7
V gene: TRBV4-1
CDR3 protein: CASTSGEGVYEQYF
CDR3 DNA: TGCGCCAGCACCTCAGGGGAAGGGGTCTACGAGCAGTACTTC

clone size: NA
CDR3 length: 19
D gene: NA
J gene: TRBJ2-1
V gene: TRBV14
CDR3 protein: CASSRRQASHPSSYNEQFF
CDR3 DNA: TGTGCCAGCAGCCGCAGACAGGCCTCCCATCCTAGCTCCTACAATGAGCAGTTCTTC

clone size: NA
CDR3 length: 15
D gene: NA
J gene: TRBJ1-1
V gene: TRBV28
CDR3 protein: CASSPWGGGGTEAFF
CDR3 DNA: TGTGCCAGCAGTCCCTGGGGGGGTGGCGGCACTGAAGCTTTCTTT

clone size: NA
CDR3 length: 17
D gene: TRBD1
J gene: TRBJ2-5
V gene: TRBV5-1
CDR3 protein: CASSLGQGPSTQETQYF
CDR3 DNA: TGCGCCAGCAGCTTGGGACAGGGGCCGTCTACTCAAGAGACCCAGTACTTC

clone size: NA
CDR3 length: 14
D gene: NA
J gene: TRBJ1-1
V gene: TRBV29-1
CDR3 protein: CSVEGTGLNTEAFF
CDR3 DNA: TGCAGCGTTGAAGGGACGGGTTTGAACACTGAAGCTTTCTTT

clone size: NA
CDR3 length: 14
D gene: NA
J gene: TRBJ2-7
V gene: TRBV4-1
CDR3 protein: CASSQVVVYYEQYF
CDR3 DNA: TGCGCCAGCAGCCAAGTTGTAGTCTACTACGAGCAGTACTTC

clone size: few
CDR3 length: 16
D gene: TRBD1
J gene: TRBJ2-7
V gene: TRBV29-1
CDR3 protein: CSVLRTGVLFQDEQYF
CDR3 DNA: TGCAGCGTTTTAAGGACAGGCGTATTATTCCAGGACGAGCAGTACTTC

clone size: NA
CDR3 length: 13
D gene: NA
J gene: TRBJ1-2
V gene: TRBV6-9
CDR3 protein: CASSYERGYGYTF
CDR3 DNA: TGTGCCAGCAGTTATGAAAGGGGCTATGGCTACACCTTC

clone size: few
CDR3 length: 17
D gene: TRBD1
J gene: TRBJ2-3
V gene: TRBV25-1
CDR3 protein: CASSDPGGQGISDTQYF
CDR3 DNA: TGTGCCAGCAGTGACCCTGGGGGACAGGGAATTTCAGATACGCAGTATTTT

clone size: NA
CDR3 length: 13
D gene: NA
J gene: TRBJ2-7
V gene: TRBV5-5
CDR3 protein: CASSLTQAREQYF
CDR3 DNA: TGTGCCAGCAGCTTGACCCAGGCCAGGGAGCAGTACTTC

clone size: NA
CDR3 length: 18
D gene: TRBD1
J gene: TRBJ2-1
V gene: TRBV15
CDR3 protein: CATSRDRGRVGSGDEQFF
CDR3 DNA: TGTGCCACCAGCAGAGACAGGGGGCGAGTCGGTTCAGGGGATGAGCAGTTCTTC

clone size: few
CDR3 length: 11
D gene: TRBD1
J gene: TRBJ2-1
V gene: TRBV29-1
CDR3 protein: CSAYRGSEQFF
CDR3 DNA: TGCAGCGCTTACAGGGGCTCCGAGCAGTTCTTC

clone size: NA
CDR3 length: 16
D gene: TRBD1
J gene: TRBJ2-3
V gene: TRBV18
CDR3 protein: CASSLEDRGGADTQYF
CDR3 DNA: TGTGCCAGCTCACTCGAGGACAGGGGAGGGGCAGATACGCAGTATTTT

clone size: few
CDR3 length: 14
D gene: NA
J gene: TRBJ1-6
V gene: TRBV11-1
CDR3 protein: CVSSSGRLNSPLHF
CDR3 DNA: TGTGTCAGCAGCTCCGGGAGGTTGAATTCACCCCTCCACTTT

clone size: NA
CDR3 length: 16
D gene: NA
J gene: TRBJ2-3
V gene: TRBV9
CDR3 protein: CASSAQTGISTDTQYF
CDR3 DNA: TGTGCCAGCAGCGCGCAAACAGGGATAAGCACAGATACGCAGTATTTT

clone size: few
CDR3 length: 14
D gene: NA
J gene: TRBJ2-5
V gene: TRBV29-1
CDR3 protein: CSVMGHLRQETQYF
CDR3 DNA: TGCAGCGTTATGGGACACCTACGCCAAGAGACCCAGTACTTC

clone size: NA
CDR3 length: 14
D gene: TRBD2
J gene: TRBJ2-3
V gene: TRBV20-1
CDR3 protein: CSAPREGSTDTQYF
CDR3 DNA: TGCAGTGCCCCACGGGAGGGGAGCACAGATACGCAGTATTTT

clone size: NA
CDR3 length: 14
D gene: TRBD1
J gene: TRBJ1-4
V gene: TRBV20-1
CDR3 protein: CSARNRGRARGLFF
CDR3 DNA: TGCAGTGCTAGAAACAGGGGCCGCGCACGAGGACTGTTTTTT

clone size: NA
CDR3 length: 14
D gene: NA
J gene: TRBJ1-6
V gene: TRBV20-1
CDR3 protein: CSATAPSYNSPLHF
CDR3 DNA: TGCAGTGCTACGGCGCCCTCCTATAATTCACCCCTCCACTTT

clone size: NA
CDR3 length: 16
D gene: TRBD2
J gene: TRBJ2-1
V gene: TRBV9
CDR3 protein: CASSVDSERGYNEQFF
CDR3 DNA: TGTGCCAGCAGCGTAGATTCGGAGCGGGGATACAATGAGCAGTTCTTC

clone size: NA
CDR3 length: 17
D gene: TRBD2
J gene: TRBJ2-4
V gene: TRBV5-1
CDR3 protein: CASSLAPSGKTKNIQYF
CDR3 DNA: TGCGCCAGCAGCTTGGCCCCTAGCGGGAAGACAAAAAACATTCAGTACTTC

clone size: NA
CDR3 length: 12
D gene: NA
J gene: TRBJ1-5
V gene: TRBV29-1
CDR3 protein: CSVGTADQPQHF
CDR3 DNA: TGCAGCGTTGGGACAGCCGATCAGCCCCAGCATTTT

clone size: many
CDR3 length: 14
D gene: TRBD2
J gene: TRBJ2-1
V gene: TRBV18
CDR3 protein: CASSPGGSYNEQFF
CDR3 DNA: TGTGCCAGCTCACCCGGGGGGAGTTACAATGAGCAGTTCTTC

clone size: NA
CDR3 length: 13
D gene: TRBD1
J gene: TRBJ2-5
V gene: TRBV28
CDR3 protein: CASRGQGFETQYF
CDR3 DNA: TGTGCCAGCAGGGGACAGGGGTTTGAGACCCAGTACTTC